This T cell receptor (beta chain) comes out of a study of graft-versus-host responses after intestinal transplantation. Overall study context: Recipients obtained multivisceral, liver-intestinal, or isolated intestinal transplants. General observations from the study: Researchers found GvH clones in recipient marrow, and some showed up first in ileum or blood.

Libraries were prepared by immunoSEQ multiplex PCR; TCRdb keeps only in-frame clonotypes and omits some of them. The repertoire holds roughly 260 clones, with 85% to 95% as singletons. Germline trimming cut 4 bases from V and 3 bases from J; bases unmatched to any gene: 4. This CDR3 is 14 amino acids long. In germline, CDR1 is SGHVS, CDR2 FNYEAQ. Tissue processing of the graft released intraepithelial and lamina propria lymphocytes from it. With regard to this clone: What it binds is unknown.

The gene calls are TRBV7-6 and TRBJ2-7, with 9 bases aligning to TRBD1. This specimen was ileum tissue, taken 23 days after intestinal transplant. The receptor was derived from a human patient who received an intestinal transplant, so some T cells may come from the graft donor. The CDR3 nucleotides are TGTGCCAGCAGCTCGCGGGACAGGGACTACGAGCAGTACTTC. Translation: CASSSRDRDYEQYF.